The 21 T cell receptor beta chains reported below all come from one sample, sequenced in a study of blood T cells in healthy people across ages. Primers used in a second PCR of roughly 7 to 12 cycles were a sample-barcoded 5' primer and a J-beta primer mix. Via MiXCR, TCRdb re-called the 5' RACE reads, giving one row per CDR3 protein. This sample yields about 1 million distinct CDR3 sequences, of which 40% to 45% are seen a single time; 18% belongs to the top ten. Input material: blood. The receptor set was obtained from a woman in her sixties in good health.

The chain employs TRBV20-1 and TRBJ2-7; TRBD2 matches at 12 bases. The better agreement between TRBJ2-5 and the DNA end casts doubt on the J call. The CDR3 is 15 residues long. Germline CDR1 DFQATT, CDR2 SNEGSKA (reference sequence). The CDR3 DNA is TGCAGTGCCCCCTCTAGCGGGAGGGCCGTTGGGACCCAGTACTTC. Protein sequence: CSAPSSGRAVGTQYF.

The J gene is TRBJ2-3, the V gene TRBV7-6; D is possibly TRBD2 (7 bases). With 1 base removed from V and 3 bases from J, the gap between germline ends came to 20 bases. Germline CDR1 is SGHVS and CDR2 is FNYEAQ. The CDR3 is made up of 18 amino acids. CDR3 amino acids: CASSLEGPGGARTDTQYF. In nucleotides, the CDR3 is TGTGCCAGCAGCTTAGAGGGGCCTGGGGGGGCCAGAACAGATACGCAGTATTTT.

This chain joins TRBV18 and TRBJ2-1; D is unclear. CDR3 length equals 16 residues. Trimming pared 3 bases from V and 7 bases from J, leaving 19 bases between. CDR1 and CDR2 from the germline V gene are KGHSH and LQKENI. This CDR3 is CASSPGEGFNRNEQFF. The CDR3 DNA follows: TGTGCCAGCTCACCTGGGGAAGGGTTTAATCGGAATGAGCAGTTCTTC.

This clonotype has just a few counts. This sequence joins TRBV5-1 and TRBJ2-7; D gene ambiguous. This CDR3 has 16 amino acids. V dropped 3 bases and J dropped 2 bases, with 18 bases sitting between them. Germline V lookup: CDR1 SGHRS, CDR2 YFSETQ. The DNA of the CDR3 is TGCGCCAGCAGCTCCATCAACGGGCCCCAGACCTACGAGCAGTACTTC. As protein: CASSSINGPQTYEQYF.

This clonotype was detected only a few times. The chain has TRBV10-3 and TRBJ1-4, with a tentative D call TRBD1 (5 bases). Germline V lookup: CDR1 ENHRY, CDR2 SYGVKD. V lost 0 bases and J lost 7, with 21 bases in between. The CDR3 has 18 residues. The CDR3 sequence: CAISESGSTDDSREKLFF. The CDR3 DNA is TGTGCCATCAGTGAGTCCGGTTCGACGGACGACAGTCGTGAAAAACTGTTTTTT.

This clonotype was picked up many times. The chain is built from TRBV2 and TRBJ1-2; TRBD1 agrees at 7 bases. This CDR3 contains 13 residues. The junction had 0 bases not matched to a gene; V was cut back by 3 bases and J by 2 bases. From germline, CDR1 is SNHLY and CDR2 FYNNEI. The CDR3 DNA sequence: TGTGCCAGCAGTGACAGGGGGAACTATGGCTACACCTTC. It is translated as CASSDRGNYGYTF. Full variable domain (rest looked up from reference TRBV2 and TRBJ1-2): EPEVTQTPSHQVTQMGQEVILRCVPISNHLYFYWYRQILGQKVEFLVSFYNNEISEKSEIFDDQFSVERPDGSNFTLKIRSTKLEDSAMYFCASSDRGNYGYTFGSGTRLTVV.

This sequence joins TRBV5-4 and TRBJ2-4; 9 nucleotides line up with TRBD1. The CDR3 has 15 amino acids. CDR1 is SGHNT and CDR2 is YYREEE in the germline V gene (reference sequence). V was pared by 7 bases and J by 8 bases, with 13 bases of the junction left unmatched. The CDR3 DNA is TGTGCCAGCCAAGAACAGGGGGCGCGGTTACACATTCAGTACTTC. Its protein product is CASQEQGARLHIQYF.

This clonotype was seen just once. This rearrangement joins TRBV12-3 or TRBV12-4 to TRBJ2-2; D may be TRBD2 (5 bases). The CDR3 covers 15 residues. Trimming stripped 5 bases from V and 1 base from J, with 11 bases between. The CDR3 spells CASSRGGQNTGELFF. CDR3 coding DNA: TGTGCCAGCAGTCGGGGTGGGCAGAACACCGGGGAGCTGTTTTTT.

V gene TRBV30 combines with J gene TRBJ2-5; no clear D gene. The DNA matches TRBJ2-7 better at its end, which makes the J call doubtful. The CDR3 length is 15 residues. Germline CDR1 GTSNPN, CDR2 SVGIG (reference sequence). The CDR3 bases are TGTGCCTGGAGTGTACGTGGTCCCCGCAACGGCGAGCAGTACTTC. The encoded protein is CAWSVRGPRNGEQYF.

This rearrangement joins TRBV20-1 to TRBJ1-2, with no clear D. From germline, CDR1 is DFQATT and CDR2 SNEGSKA (reference sequence). There are 13 residues in the CDR3. The V end was cut by 1 base, the J end by 2 bases, with 8 bases between. CDR3 DNA: TGCAGTGCTAGAGCCACAGAGAACTATGGCTACACCTTC. Its translation: CSARATENYGYTF.

Concerning this clonotype itself: An end of the junction differs from the germline gene, which may be a read error. This sequence joins TRBV7-2 and TRBJ2-3, with D possibly TRBD1 on 5 matching bases. Per germline, CDR1 SGHTA and CDR2 FQGNSA. The CDR3 length is 12 residues. The CDR3 reads CASSLSRDMQYF. CDR3 nucleotide sequence: TGTGCCAGCAGCTTAAGCAGGGATATGCAGTATTTT.

This clonotype was seen only once. This chain connects TRBV12-3 or TRBV12-4 to TRBJ1-1; 10 bases are shared with TRBD1. This CDR3 contains 14 residues. Losses at the gene ends were 7 bases for V and 6 bases for J; bases not matched to a gene: 8. For the CDR3, the DNA is TGTGCCAGCAATCCGGGACAGGGGATGTCTGAAGCTTTCTTT. This gives the protein CASNPGQGMSEAFF.

This rearrangement joins TRBV9 to TRBJ2-5; 10 bases line up with TRBD2. J lost 11 bases, V lost 0 bases, and 10 bases had no gene match. Germline V gives CDR1 SGDLS, CDR2 YYNGEE. The CDR3 is 15 amino acids. The CDR3 coding sequence is TGTGCCAGCAGCGTAGCCCTAGCGGGAGCGGATGAGCAGTACTTC. Its translation: CASSVALAGADEQYF.

The chain recombines TRBV21-1 with TRBJ2-7; whether TRBD1, the table's D call, matches the DNA was not checked. TRBV21-1 is described as a pseudogene. The CDR3 totals 15 residues. The CDR3 protein is CASSKGLAGAPEQYF. The CDR3 DNA reads as TGTGCCAGCAGCAAAGGCCTGGCGGGGGCGCCCGAGCAGTACTTC.

V gene TRBV9 combines with J gene TRBJ1-4; D might be TRBD1 (6 bases). The V end was cut by 3 bases, the J end by 1 base, with 10 bases between. Germline V gives CDR1 SGDLS, CDR2 YYNGEE. The CDR3 loop spans 15 amino acids. For the CDR3, the DNA is TGTGCCAGCAGCGGTCAGGGGTTAACTAATGAAAAACTGTTTTTT. The encoded protein is CASSGQGLTNEKLFF.

The chain links TRBV2 to TRBJ2-7, with D possibly matching TRBD2 (6 bases). CDR1 and CDR2 from the germline V gene are SNHLY and FYNNEI. This CDR3 contains 15 residues. V dropped 6 bases and J dropped 4 bases, with 19 bases sitting between them. This CDR3 reads CASRSKPGLPYEQYF. CDR3 bases: TGTGCCAGCAGGAGCAAACCGGGACTTCCATACGAGCAGTACTTC.

This clonotype was picked up a small number of times. J is TRBJ2-5 and V is TRBV5-1, with a weak D call TRBD1 (5 bases). The V gene's germline CDR1 is SGHRS and CDR2 YFSETQ. Trimming left V 1 base short and J 3 bases short, with 7 bases between. The CDR3 is 13 amino acids. The CDR3: CASSLPTEETQYF. In nucleotides, the CDR3 is TGCGCCAGCAGCTTGCCGACAGAAGAGACCCAGTACTTC.

The chain is built from TRBV2 and TRBJ2-3, with 10 bases that match TRBD2. The junction had 8 bases not matched to a gene; V was cut back by 2 bases and J by 3 bases. CDR3 length equals 17 residues. Germline CDR1 and CDR2: SNHLY and FYNNEI. The CDR3 DNA is TGTGCCAGCAGTGAAAGGGTAATTAGCGGGAGGACAGATACGCAGTATTTT. This sequence encodes CASSERVISGRTDTQYF.

V is TRBV2 and J is TRBJ1-3; D not resolved. With 0 bases removed from V and 6 bases from J, the gap between germline ends came to 12 bases. This CDR3 spans 15 amino acids. Germline CDR1 is SNHLY and CDR2 is FYNNEI. In DNA, the CDR3 is TGTGCCAGCAGTGAAGCCGGGGTGTCAGAAAACACCATATATTTT. It is translated as CASSEAGVSENTIYF.

V usage is TRBV7-9 and J usage is TRBJ2-1; possibly TRBD2 for D (7 bases). In germline, CDR1 is SEHNR, CDR2 FQNEAQ (reference sequence). Trimming left V 5 bases short and J 3 bases short, with 17 bases between. CDR3 size: 16 residues. The CDR3 reads CASSPRGAAGYNEQFF. The CDR3 region has the DNA TGTGCCAGCAGCCCTCGGGGGGCCGCCGGCTACAATGAGCAGTTCTTC.

The chain couples TRBV6-2 or TRBV6-3 to TRBJ2-7; a weak D match, TRBD2 (5 bases). CDR3 length equals 15 residues. Between the trimmed V and J ends, which lost 3 bases and 2 bases, there was a span of 14 bases. Germline-derived CDR1 and CDR2 are MNHEY and SVGEGT. CDR3 loop: CASSYGRAAPYEQYF. CDR3 coding DNA: TGTGCCAGCAGTTATGGGCGAGCGGCACCCTACGAGCAGTACTTC.